This section outlines one T cell receptor beta chain sequence together with its context. Its antigen is undetermined. The germline gene is not matched at one end of the junction; a read error may be the cause. TCRdb called the RT-PCR reads again in MiXCR, with one record for every CDR3 protein. The sample records 800,000 to 1,000,000 distinct CDR3 sequences, about 20% being singletons. This sample was taken from a study of response to subunit inactivated influenza vaccine. Study results and limitations: The authors suggested that every seasonal influenza vaccination recruits few new T cells.

This sequence originates from a man in his fifties or sixties who received an inactivated influenza vaccine. The source material was PBMCs from blood, sampled about 5 days after vaccination.

The CDR3 coding sequence is TGTGACAGCACTTTGAACAGGCCCAACAATGAGCAGTTCTTC. Translating it yields CDSTLNRPNNEQFF. This chain connects TRBV12-3 or TRBV12-4 to TRBJ2-1, with D possibly being TRBD1 (5 bases). The CDR3 has 14 residues.